One T cell receptor (beta chain) is described in this entry. Its antigen remains undetermined. Its ends do not fully match the called genes, so a read error is possible. Its CDR3 holds 15 amino acids, cysteine through phenylalanine. Only the CDR3 part of the read is kept: 45 bases, read in frame from the first base. The germline V gene (reference sequence) sets CDR1 to MNHEY and CDR2 to SMNVEV. The sample originates from a study of cytomegalovirus exposure and HLA in healthy donors (dated by TCRdb to 2017 to 2019). At the level of the whole study: According to an earlier analysis of a few hundred of the donors, about 170 million T cells yielded 90 million to 140 million unique TCR beta sequences and around 280 Gb of sequence data. About 280 gigabases of sequencing data and roughly 80 million unique TCR sequences made up an early release that covered fewer than 650 HLA-typed donors. Among the roughly 400 genotyped donors, roughly 80% belonged to the genetic ancestry cluster associated with self-reported Caucasian donors. The aim of the study was to test whether cataloging public T cell receptors could identify signatures of past pathogen exposure. The T cell repertoires of 670 or so subjects were profiled by immunosequencing and related to cytomegalovirus serostatus. Along with the approximately 700-subject first cohort, a separate validation cohort of roughly 110 different subjects was used. To predict cytomegalovirus infection status, the study brought together high-throughput TCR immunosequencing, statistical association of individual TCRs with disease status, and machine learning. A later analysis re-analyzed previously published TCR beta repertoires from 660 or so donors and added high-resolution HLA genotyping to study TCR occurrence patterns. Rather than using new phenotypic data, the later analysis identified candidate immune exposures from TCR beta sequences and from how often those sequences occurred across donors. An earlier analysis of some 600 of the donors applied high-throughput TCR beta sequencing to assess whether each TCR beta V gene segment acted as functional or pseudogenic. Donor age, sex, ethnicity and CMV serostatus were compiled alongside the repertoire data. In a later genetic analysis, genome-wide SNP genotypes for about 65% of the 666 donors were used, and that subset was treated as a discovery cohort. Every discovery cohort repertoire had been produced on one sequencing platform. HLA typing covered class I and class II loci at four-digit resolution. Typing coverage varied by locus: 629-630 donors for A, B, C, DRB1 and DQB1; approximately 500 for DQA1; more than 600 for DPA1; around 450 for DPB1. Because of strong linkage in the cohort, roughly five DR-DQ haplotypes were treated as single units for association and clustering. On average, about 200,000 unique TCR beta nucleotide sequences were sequenced per donor among 398 genotyped donors of the cohort, with roughly 18% of those sequences being non-productive. Summary of the overall study and its limitations: In vitro tests confirmed that a few of the cytomegalovirus-associated TCR beta chains recognize cytomegalovirus antigens. Roughly uniform sequencing depth across donors was assumed in presence/absence analyses, although this assumption may not hold. The sequencing pipeline was judged likely to have produced a cluster of highly shared sequence variants as a technical artifact. For the cohort, immune exposure information was limited to CMV serostatus. Most CMV-associated TCR beta chains appeared to be HLA-restricted in a later analysis, and the HLA associations seemed to be driven largely by CMV exposure. Several of the top co-occurrence clusters appeared to be linked to parvovirus B19, influenza, CMV and Epstein-Barr virus, according to a later analysis. A later genetic analysis reported fewer N-insertions in productive TCRs among donors in an Asian-associated ancestry cluster than the approximately 700-donor mean. This cohort had only TCR beta chains sequenced, and the lack of alpha or paired-chain data limited which features could be detected. Strong co-occurrence of HLA alleles, especially DR and DQ, made assigning TCR associations to individual alleles difficult. In both the original and validation cohorts, the classifier was reported to diagnose cytomegalovirus status with high specificity and sensitivity. A further reported finding was that TCR beta sequences accurately predicted the HLA-A and HLA-B alleles for most subjects in the first cohort. Because HLA typing was missing for some donors at each locus, association tests included only the typed subset. Because counts were too low, more than 15 rarely observed V segments, including chromosome 9 orphons, were left out of the earlier analysis of 587 of the donors. A later genetic analysis associated a missense DCLRE1C variant with V-gene and J-gene trimming of TCR beta chains, and an independent cohort replicated the association. The authors suggested that the approach could potentially be generalized to other disease states and immunological phenotypes. The 87-base-pair reads could not distinguish some IMGT-functional V segments, including TRBV6-2 and TRBV6-3, so those segments were excluded. In a later analysis, 15,000 to 20,000 TCR beta sequences were associated with specific HLA alleles at a false discovery rate of 0.05. Linkage disequilibrium might explain the correlated functional status among segregating V segments, but an unknown experimental factor could not be excluded. In the study, around 150 TCR beta chains were listed as associated with cytomegalovirus. In a later analysis, the rate of TCR association differed among HLA loci, with DRB1 alleles having the most associated TCRs and HLA-C alleles having the fewest. Most TCR sequences were seen in very few donors, while some public TCRs were found in many individuals. In a later analysis, HLA-associated TCR beta chains were found to be more clonally expanded and to have lower generation probabilities than equally common non-associated chains. An earlier analysis of 450 to 750 of the donors showed that most TCR beta V segments appeared in productive rearrangements either about 87% or about 30% of the time, which broadly matched IMGT annotations.

The cohort consisted of 666 healthy bone marrow donors. At the time of sampling, all cohort members were nominally healthy, though unrecorded immune exposures were likely present. The donor tested CMV seronegative and was one of the 352 seronegative cohort members. A peripheral blood sample was collected from each donor, and TCR beta sequencing was performed on peripheral blood mononuclear cells. Genomic DNA extraction from the blood cell samples was performed with the Qiagen DNeasy Blood Extraction Kit. The library was obtained by the immunoSEQ multiplex PCR assay. A mixture of 60 forward primers for TCR Vbeta segments and 13 reverse primers for TCR Jbeta segments was used in the multiplex PCR. Amplification of the CDR3 region of rearranged TCR beta genes was performed with a multiplex PCR assay on genomic DNA. The Illumina HiSeq System was used to sequence the amplified TCR beta libraries as 87-base-pair reads. Regarding the original processing steps: Across the 600 to 700 repertoires, a later analysis counted some 81 million unique TCR beta chains, 9.5 million to 13 million of which were shared by at least two donors. Raw reads were error-corrected and collapsed into unique sequences by a nearest-neighbor algorithm in which closely related sequences were merged to remove PCR and sequencing errors. To assign V, D and J gene segments, CDR3 sequences were aligned to IMGT reference sequences. For a sequence to be retained, a match of at least six nucleotides was required to both a V gene segment and a J gene segment. Rearrangements were called productive when the CDR3 lacked stop codons and stayed in frame with V and J; all others were non-productive. Following IMGT convention, CDR3 was defined as the stretch from the second conserved V-encoded cysteine up to the conserved J-encoded phenylalanine. The earlier analysis of 500 to 600 of the donors excluded sequences that lacked an unambiguous match to a single V gene segment. An earlier analysis of some 500 of the donors classified V segments as functional when productive rearrangements were above 56.7% and as segregating when the standard deviation between donors was above 5%. To diagnose cytomegalovirus status from the catalog of TCR beta chain sequences, a statistical classification framework was built. In a later analysis, V and J genes were assigned by comparing TCR nucleotide sequences against IMGT/GENE-DB human TR gene sequences. In a later analysis, CDR3 sequences and most-parsimonious VDJ recombination scenarios were assigned using the TCRdist pipeline. In a later analysis, every TCR beta chain was defined by the combination of its CDR3 amino acid sequence and its V-gene family, and reads without a unique V-gene family were dropped. To address suspected cross-contamination and a sequencing artifact, a later analysis removed approximately 600 highly shared, low-generation-probability nucleotide sequences. A later analysis calculated a clonal expansion index for each public chain from normalized within-repertoire ranks of inferred template counts. In a later analysis, generation probabilities were computed with a VDJ recombination model fitted to out-of-frame rearrangements, and the resulting probabilities were checked against IGoR. In a later analysis, TCR-TCR, TCR-HLA and TCR-CMV co-occurrence was scored with hypergeometric tests, and a repertoire-size bias correction was applied to TCR pairs. In a later analysis, false discovery rates were estimated by permuting HLA or CMV assignments 20 times. In a later analysis, co-occurring TCRs were grouped using DBSCAN, with TCRdist sequence similarity added in when clustering inside HLA-allele-positive subsets. For co-occurrence clustering, repertoires with fewer than 30,000 or more than 120,000 public chains were excluded, along with 5 or 6 repertoires with anomalous nucleotide sharing. The clones in this table, taken by TCRdb from immuneACCESS, are in-frame only. Not every clone is retained; where verified, under half of the shortfall comes from an unresolved V gene, and the cause of the rest is unknown. Clonal size and the V and J genes are those of that table, whereas D and trimming came from the DNA. This sample is represented by about 140,000 clones; roughly 76% of them were singletons. The ten most abundant clones make up over 1% of the sample.

Sequenced input: PBMCs. The TCR was taken from a woman between 40 and 55 years old in good health and CMV-seronegative. The chain was built from TRBV27 and TRBJ1-1, with an unclear D gene assignment. The bases are TGTGCCAGCAGTGCGAGGGCCGCCGGGCACACTGAAGCTCTCTTT. It translates as CASSARAAGHTEALF.